A selection of T cell receptor beta chains follows, all from one sample in a study of blood T cell repertoires in COVID-19. Libraries were prepared by immunoSEQ multiplex PCR; TCRdb keeps only in-frame clonotypes and omits some of them. This table has 200,000 to 250,000 clones, roughly 84% appearing once. Source material: peripheral blood. The receptors were sampled from a woman in her thirties or forties who had recovered from COVID-19. Each CDR3 is given with its conserved first and last residue. D genes are given only for firm matches. Some rows have no size entry. The others give once, few or many, or a class for an expanded clone.

cdr3_aa	cdr3_nt	j_call	clone_size	v_call	d_call
CSAADRGIGGANVLTF	TGCAGCGCTGCCGACAGGGGGATTGGAGGGGCCAACGTCCTGACTTTC	TRBJ2-6	.	TRBV29-1	TRBD1
CASSEWDRAVWGTEAFF	TGTGCCAGCAGCGAGTGGGACAGGGCGGTTTGGGGCACTGAAGCTTTCTTT	TRBJ1-1	.	TRBV7-9	TRBD1
CASSPGTTNEKLFF	TGTGCCAGCAGCCCCGGGACAACTAATGAAAAACTGTTTTTT	TRBJ1-4	.	TRBV5-5	.
CSGGKRQGTLEAFF	TGCAGCGGGGGGAAAAGACAGGGCACCCTCGAAGCTTTCTTT	TRBJ1-1	.	TRBV29-1	TRBD1
CASSPSLEGVDGYTF	TGTGCCAGCTCACCATCCCTGGAAGGGGTGGATGGCTACACCTTC	TRBJ1-2	.	TRBV18	.
CASSAIWEAGSTDTQYF	TGTGCCAGCAGTGCCATCTGGGAAGCGGGAAGCACAGATACGCAGTATTTT	TRBJ2-3	.	TRBV6-2/TRBV6-3	TRBD2
CSVPPGDTGELFF	TGCAGCGTTCCTCCGGGAGACACCGGGGAGCTGTTTTTT	TRBJ2-2	.	TRBV29-1	.
CASTRGSNTEAFF	TGTGCCTCTACCCGGGGGTCGAACACTGAAGCTTTCTTT	TRBJ1-1	few	TRBV10-3	.
CASSQRKGSGDYNEQFF	TGCGCCAGCAGCCAAAGGAAGGGCAGCGGTGATTACAATGAGCAGTTCTTC	TRBJ2-1	.	TRBV5-1	.
CATRTGGESGYTF	TGTGCCACTCGGACAGGGGGCGAGAGTGGCTACACCTTC	TRBJ1-2	.	TRBV10-3	TRBD1
CASSFPLGTGLYEQYF	TGTGCCAGCAGTTTCCCATTGGGGACAGGGTTATACGAGCAGTACTTC	TRBJ2-7	.	TRBV28	TRBD1
CASSPPGGGYTF	TGTGCCAGCAGCCCACCGGGGGGCGGCTACACCTTC	TRBJ1-2	.	TRBV7-8	.
CASSQVPGSEQYF	TGTGCCAGCAGCCAAGTTCCGGGTTCCGAGCAGTACTTC	TRBJ2-7	.	TRBV3-1/TRBV3-2	.
CASSVGSGGQTQYF	TGTGCCAGCAGCGTAGGGTCAGGGGGTCAGACCCAGTACTTC	TRBJ2-5	.	TRBV9	TRBD1
CASSPDRAYGYTF	TGTGCCAGCAGTCCCGACAGGGCCTATGGCTACACCTTC	TRBJ1-2	few	TRBV27	TRBD1
CASSLSLGGELFF	TGTGCCAGCAGCTTAAGCCTTGGCGGGGAGCTGTTTTTT	TRBJ2-2	.	TRBV11-2	.
CASSLAGTGELFF	TGTGCCAGCAGCTTAGCAGGCACCGGGGAGCTGTTTTTT	TRBJ2-2	.	TRBV11-3	.
CASSITRGQDTQYF	TGTGCCAGTAGTATTACGAGGGGGCAAGATACGCAGTATTTT	TRBJ2-3	.	TRBV19	TRBD1
CASSLDRVNTGELFF	TGTGCCAGCAGCTTGGACAGGGTGAACACCGGGGAGCTGTTTTTT	TRBJ2-2	few	TRBV27	TRBD1
CASSVYYGYTF	TGTGCCAGCAGTGTATACTATGGCTACACCTTC	TRBJ1-2	many	TRBV5-8	.
CASSSHSGTGLGNTIYF	TGTGCCAGCAGCTCGCATTCAGGGACAGGCCTAGGAAACACCATATATTTT	TRBJ1-3	few	TRBV7-2	TRBD1
CAISGTSGGLDEQFF	TGTGCCATCAGTGGTACTAGCGGGGGTTTGGATGAGCAGTTCTTC	TRBJ2-1	.	TRBV10-3	TRBD2
CASSLGTGRLTPQHF	TGCGCCAGCAGCTTGGGCACAGGGAGACTGACGCCCCAGCATTTT	TRBJ1-5	.	TRBV5-1	.
CASRLIPGLKTEEKLFF	TGTGCAAGTCGTCTAATCCCGGGACTGAAGACGGAGGAAAAACTGTTTTTT	TRBJ1-4	once	TRBV12-2	.
CASSSTGSSYEQYF	TGTGCCAGCAGCTCGACAGGCAGCTCCTACGAGCAGTACTTC	TRBJ2-7	.	TRBV11-3	.
CATSRDHGSTEAFF	TGTGCCACCAGCAGAGATCACGGGTCCACTGAAGCTTTCTTT	TRBJ1-1	.	TRBV15	.
CASRKLAGYNEQFF	TGTGCCAGTAGAAAACTAGCGGGGTACAATGAGCAGTTCTTC	TRBJ2-1	.	TRBV19	TRBD2
CSVGGLGGEKLFF	TGCAGCGTTGGGGGCTTGGGTGGTGAAAAACTGTTTTTT	TRBJ1-4	once	TRBV29-1	.
CASSLGSGGGNEQFF	TGCGCCAGCAGCTTGGGCTCGGGGGGTGGGAATGAGCAGTTCTTC	TRBJ2-1	.	TRBV5-1	TRBD2
CASSTGRDDANTEAFF	TGTGCCAGTAGTACCGGGCGGGACGATGCGAACACTGAAGCTTTCTTT	TRBJ1-1	.	TRBV19	.
CASSRRPSGQGPSYEQYF	TGTGCCAGCAGCCGAAGACCTTCCGGACAGGGTCCCTCCTACGAGCAGTACTTC	TRBJ2-7	many	TRBV11-2	TRBD1
CSVATGDYYGYTF	TGCAGCGTGGCGACAGGGGATTACTATGGCTACACCTTC	TRBJ1-2	.	TRBV29-1	TRBD1
CASSQEVPQGANYYYGYTF	TGTGCCAGCAGCCAAGAAGTCCCGCAGGGGGCCAATTATTACTATGGCTACACCTTC	TRBJ1-2	.	TRBV4-2	TRBD1
CASSLGTYYEQYF	TGTGCCAGCAGCCTCGGGACTTACTACGAGCAGTACTTC	TRBJ2-7	.	TRBV3-1/TRBV3-2	.
CASSYRGRDTEAFF	TGTGCCAGCAGCTACAGGGGGCGCGACACTGAAGCTTTCTTT	TRBJ1-1	.	TRBV7-9	TRBD1
CAWSIEEAKPQYF	TGTGCCTGGAGCATTGAGGAGGCTAAACCCCAGTATTTT	TRBJ2-3	many	TRBV30	.
CASSLALIQETQYF	TGTGCCAGCAGCTTAGCCCTAATCCAAGAGACCCAGTACTTC	TRBJ2-5	.	TRBV7-9	.
CASSAGGMDRDTQYF	TGTGCCAGCAGCGCGGGGGGCATGGACCGAGATACGCAGTATTTT	TRBJ2-3	.	TRBV7-2	TRBD2
CASSQQLAVAEKLFF	TGTGCCAGCAGTCAACAGTTGGCGGTTGCTGAAAAACTGTTTTTT	TRBJ1-4	.	TRBV3-1/TRBV3-2	.
CASSFGGQPQHF	TGTGCCAGCAGTTTCGGCGGTCAGCCCCAGCATTTT	TRBJ1-5	.	TRBV12-3/TRBV12-4	.
CASSSRQRSINNEQFF	TGTGCCAGCAGCAGTCGTCAGCGGTCGATAAATAATGAGCAGTTCTTC	TRBJ2-1	.	TRBV21-1	.
CASSSGWSQLFTGELFF	TGTGCCAGCAGCTCCGGGTGGAGCCAACTATTCACCGGGGAGCTGTTTTTT	TRBJ2-2	.	TRBV7-2	.
CASSLSPGLMNEQFF	TGTGCCAGCAGTTTATCGCCAGGGTTGATGAATGAGCAGTTCTTC	TRBJ2-1	.	TRBV27	.
CATRVDREWGYEQYF	TGTGCCACCAGAGTGGACAGGGAATGGGGCTACGAGCAGTACTTC	TRBJ2-7	.	TRBV24-1	TRBD1
CASSRSGGSTDTQYF	TGTGCCAGCAGCCGTAGCGGGGGTAGCACAGATACGCAGTATTTT	TRBJ2-3	.	TRBV13	TRBD2
CALTVFNGLNTEAFF	TGTGCCCTCACAGTATTTAACGGATTGAACACTGAAGCTTTCTTT	TRBJ1-1	.	TRBV6-6	.